This T cell receptor beta chain originates from a study of T cells after somatic rescue of genetic block. Assay: immunoSEQ multiplex PCR; the TCRdb copy retains only in-frame clones and omits some. The sample includes 14,000 to 15,000 clones, approximately 76% of them seen just once. Germline values: CDR1 SGHRS, CDR2 YFSETQ. CDR3 length: 15 residues. Trimming stripped 1 base from V and 0 bases from J, with 7 bases between. Sample: peripheral blood mononuclear cells (PBMCs). The chain links TRBV5-1 to TRBJ2-2, with D maybe TRBD1 (6 bases). The receptor was isolated from a boy aged 10-17 years. The CDR3 bases are TGCGCCAGCAGCTTGACAGGGACGAACACCGGGGAGCTGTTTTTT. Translating it yields CASSLTGTNTGELFF.